The T cell receptor (beta chain) described here comes from a study of ipilimumab plus nivolumab after autologous stem cell transplantation. Data came from immunoSEQ multiplex PCR; TCRdb stores just in-frame clones and leaves some out. The table shows some 15,000 clones, with over 75% occurring only once. V lost 0 bases and J lost 1, with 10 bases in between. The CDR3 spans 16 residues. Germline assignment: CDR1 SGHKS and CDR2 YYEKEE (reference sequence). Through week 26, nivolumab 3 mg/kg IV was given weeks 1, 4, 7, 10, then biweekly. This clone was recorded once. The TCR comes from a male donor with diffuse large B-cell lymphoma. Material: PBMCs, obtained in a trial of ipilimumab plus nivolumab as post-transplant consolidation. V and J are TRBV5-5 and TRBJ2-2, with a tentative D call TRBD1 (5 bases). The CDR3, as DNA: TGTGCCAGCAGCTTGGCTGCGACAGTGAACACCGGGGAGCTGTTTTTT. Translation: CASSLAATVNTGELFF. The whole variable domain, remainder taken from reference TRBV5-5 and TRBJ2-2, is DAGVTQSPTHLIKTRGQQVTLRCSPISGHKSVSWYQQVLGQGPQFIFQYYEKEERGRGNFPDRFSARQFPNYSSELNVNALLLGDSALYLCASSLAATVNTGELFFGEGSRLTVL.